This is a list of T cell receptor beta chains from one sample in a study of cytomegalovirus exposure and HLA in healthy donors. Libraries were prepared by immunoSEQ multiplex PCR; TCRdb keeps only in-frame clonotypes and omits some of them. The profile shows some 220,000 clones, roughly 91% of them singletons. The sample comprised PBMCs. The receptors here all came from a woman younger than 30 in good health and CMV-seronegative. CDR3s include the opening cysteine and the closing phenylalanine or tryptophan. Each record gives: D gene, V gene, J gene, CDR3 protein, CDR3 DNA. The D gene is left open where the match is weak.

>.|TRBV2|TRBJ1-2
CASSGNGGYGYTF
TGTGCCAGCAGCGGGAATGGAGGCTATGGCTACACCTTC
>.|TRBV9|TRBJ1-1
CASRGRGEAFF
TGTGCCAGCAGAGGACGGGGTGAAGCTTTCTTT
>.|TRBV19|TRBJ2-3
CARLRSSTDTQYF
TGTGCCAGGCTACGATCTAGCACAGATACGCAGTATTTT
>TRBD2|TRBV4-3|TRBJ2-7
CASSQDGLADIDEQYF
TGCGCCAGCAGCCAAGATGGGCTAGCGGATATAGACGAGCAGTACTTC
>TRBD2|TRBV5-1|TRBJ2-1
CASSFTGGTFF
TGCGCCAGCAGCTTCACGGGGGGAACGTTCTTC
>.|TRBV4-3|TRBJ2-7
CASSQAREQYF
TGCGCCAGCAGCCAAGCTAGGGAGCAGTACTTC
>TRBD1|TRBV18|TRBJ2-7
CASSFDRAGAYEQYF
TGTGCCAGCTCATTCGACAGGGCCGGCGCCTACGAGCAGTACTTC
>TRBD2|TRBV4-3|TRBJ2-3
CASSQVLAGSFTDTQYF
TGCGCCAGCAGCCAAGTTCTAGCGGGGAGCTTCACAGATACGCAGTATTTT
>TRBD1|TRBV14|TRBJ2-7
CASSRTGVGEQYF
TGTGCCAGCAGCCGGACAGGGGTAGGCGAGCAGTACTTC
>TRBD1|TRBV4-3|TRBJ2-7
CASSQEYRGTYEQYF
TGCGCCAGCAGCCAAGAATACAGGGGGACCTATGAGCAGTACTTC
>TRBD1|TRBV7-2|TRBJ1-5
CASSLVPRQGAGQPQHF
TGTGCCAGCAGCTTAGTTCCCCGTCAGGGGGCGGGGCAGCCCCAGCATTTT
>.|TRBV4-3|TRBJ2-7
CASSHVSGSRYEQYF
TGCGCCAGCAGCCACGTGAGCGGATCCCGCTACGAGCAGTACTTC
>.|TRBV5-1|TRBJ2-3
CASSLGTASTDTQYF
TGCGCCAGCAGCTTGGGGACAGCTAGCACAGATACGCAGTATTTT
>TRBD2|TRBV4-3|TRBJ2-3
CASSQGLAGNSDTQYF
TGCGCCAGCAGCCAGGGACTAGCGGGGAACTCAGATACGCAGTATTTT